This T cell receptor (beta chain) derives from a study of shared clonotypes between healthy human individuals. CDR3 size: 16 residues. V shed 2 bases, J shed 2 bases, and the junction held 9 bases outside the gene matches. Germline lookup yields CDR1 MNHEY and CDR2 SMNVEV (reference sequence). The method was immunoSEQ multiplex PCR; TCRdb's version includes in-frame clones alone and lacks a portion of them. In the table there are hundreds of thousands of clones, approximately 95% of which are singletons. CD45RO-negative, CCR7-selected cells formed the naive CD8 fraction, which excluded terminally differentiated effector memory CD45RA+ cells.

Sequenced input: naive CD8+ T cells sorted from blood. The sequence came from a woman aged 25 to 39 in good health. The chain combines TRBV27 with TRBJ2-7, with 7 bases fitting TRBD1. The CDR3 region is CASSLGAQGITYEQYF. The CDR3 coding sequence is TGTGCCAGCAGTTTAGGGGCACAGGGGATCACCTACGAGCAGTACTTC.